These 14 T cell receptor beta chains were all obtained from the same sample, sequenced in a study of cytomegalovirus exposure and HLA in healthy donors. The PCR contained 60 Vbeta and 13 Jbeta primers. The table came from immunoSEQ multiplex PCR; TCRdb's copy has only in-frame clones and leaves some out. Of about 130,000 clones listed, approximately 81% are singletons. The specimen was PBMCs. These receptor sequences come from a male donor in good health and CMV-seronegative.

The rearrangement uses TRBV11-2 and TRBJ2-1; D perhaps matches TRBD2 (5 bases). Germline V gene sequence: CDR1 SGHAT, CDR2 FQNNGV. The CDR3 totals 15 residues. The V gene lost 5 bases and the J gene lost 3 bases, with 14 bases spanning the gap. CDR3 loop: CASSTERTFYNEQFF. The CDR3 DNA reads TGTGCCAGCAGCACCGAGCGGACCTTCTACAATGAGCAGTTCTTC.

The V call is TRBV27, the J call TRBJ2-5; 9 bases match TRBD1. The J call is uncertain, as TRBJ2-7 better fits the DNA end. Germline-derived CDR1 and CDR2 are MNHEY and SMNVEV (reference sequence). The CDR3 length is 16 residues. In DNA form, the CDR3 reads TGTGCCAGCAGTTTTGGTCGGGACAGGGAAGGCTACGAGCAGTACTTC. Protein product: CASSFGRDREGYEQYF.

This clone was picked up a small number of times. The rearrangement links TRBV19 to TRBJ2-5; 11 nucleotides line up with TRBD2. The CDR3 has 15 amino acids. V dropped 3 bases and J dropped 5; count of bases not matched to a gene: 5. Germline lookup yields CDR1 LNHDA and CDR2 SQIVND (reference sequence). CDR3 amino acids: CASSMLAGGEETQYF. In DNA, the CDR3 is TGTGCCAGTAGTATGCTAGCGGGGGGAGAGGAGACCCAGTACTTC.

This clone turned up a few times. CDR3 bases: TGCGCCAGCAGCTATGCCGGGACAGGGGGCTCCTACGAGCAGTACTTC. Its protein product is CASSYAGTGGSYEQYF. This chain connects TRBV5-1 to TRBJ2-7; 11 nucleotides match TRBD1. The CDR3 totals 16 residues. Trimming cost V 3 bases and J 0 bases; bases outside gene matches: 5. Germline lookup yields CDR1 SGHRS and CDR2 YFSETQ.

CDR3 nucleotide sequence: TGTGCCAGCAGCTTAGCCGAGGGGGTCACCGGGGAGCTGTTTTTT. This sequence encodes CASSLAEGVTGELFF. The chain recombines TRBV11-1 with TRBJ2-2; TRBD1 is a possible D gene (6 bases). CDR3 size: 15 residues. The V end was cut by 0 bases, the J end by 4 bases, with 9 bases between. Germline V gene lookup returns CDR1 SGHAT and CDR2 FQDESV (reference sequence).

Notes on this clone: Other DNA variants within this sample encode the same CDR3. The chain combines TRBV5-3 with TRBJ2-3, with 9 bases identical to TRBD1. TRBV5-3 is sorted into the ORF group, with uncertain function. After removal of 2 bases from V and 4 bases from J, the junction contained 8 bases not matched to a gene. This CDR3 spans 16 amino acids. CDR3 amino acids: CARSFNRDRVADTQYF. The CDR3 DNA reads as TGTGCCAGAAGCTTTAACCGGGACAGGGTCGCAGATACGCAGTATTTT.

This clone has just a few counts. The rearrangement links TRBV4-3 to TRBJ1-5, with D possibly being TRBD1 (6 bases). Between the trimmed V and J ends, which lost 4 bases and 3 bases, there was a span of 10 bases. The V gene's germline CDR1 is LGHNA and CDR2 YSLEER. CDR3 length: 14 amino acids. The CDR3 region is CASSPDSANQPQHF. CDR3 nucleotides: TGCGCCAGCAGCCCGGACAGTGCCAATCAGCCCCAGCATTTT.

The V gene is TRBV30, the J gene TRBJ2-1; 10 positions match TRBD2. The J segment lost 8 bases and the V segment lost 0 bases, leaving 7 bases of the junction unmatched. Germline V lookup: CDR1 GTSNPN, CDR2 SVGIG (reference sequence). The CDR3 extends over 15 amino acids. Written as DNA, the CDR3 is TGTGCCTGGAGTGTACAGAGCGGGAGGGCCGATGAGCAGTTCTTC. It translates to CAWSVQSGRADEQFF.

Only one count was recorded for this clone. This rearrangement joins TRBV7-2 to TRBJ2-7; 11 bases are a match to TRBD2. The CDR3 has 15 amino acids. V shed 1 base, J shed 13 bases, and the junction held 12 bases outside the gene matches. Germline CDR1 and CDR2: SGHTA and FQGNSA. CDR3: CASSLVTGTSGLPYF. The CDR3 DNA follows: TGTGCCAGCAGCTTAGTTACTGGGACTAGCGGACTACCATACTTC.

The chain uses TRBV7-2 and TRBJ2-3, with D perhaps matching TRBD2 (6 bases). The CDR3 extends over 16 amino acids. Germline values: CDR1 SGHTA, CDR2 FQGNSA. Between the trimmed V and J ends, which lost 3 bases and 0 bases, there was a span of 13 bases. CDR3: CASSFAGPSSTDTQYF. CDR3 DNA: TGTGCCAGCAGCTTCGCGGGACCATCTAGCACAGATACGCAGTATTTT.

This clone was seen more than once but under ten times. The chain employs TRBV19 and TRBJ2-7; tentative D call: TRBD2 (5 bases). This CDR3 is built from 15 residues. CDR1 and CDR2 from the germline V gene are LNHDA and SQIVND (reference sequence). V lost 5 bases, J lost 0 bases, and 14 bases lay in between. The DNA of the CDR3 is TGTGCCAGTAGTCAAGTACGAGGGAGCTCCTACGAGCAGTACTTC. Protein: CASSQVRGSSYEQYF. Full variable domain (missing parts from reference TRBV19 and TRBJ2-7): DGGITQSPKYLFRKEGQNVTLSCEQNLNHDAMYWYRQDPGQGLRLIYYSQIVNDFQKGDIAEGYSVSREKKESFPLTVTSAQKNPTAFYLCASSQVRGSSYEQYFGPGTRLTVT.

The CDR3: CASSTGQTNEQFF. The CDR3 DNA is TGTGCCAGCAGTACAGGACAAACCAATGAGCAGTTCTTC. The chain links TRBV2 to TRBJ2-1, with D maybe TRBD1 (5 bases). Germline loops: CDR1 SNHLY, CDR2 FYNNEI. The CDR3 totals 13 residues. V dropped 5 bases and J dropped 6 bases, with 11 bases sitting between them.

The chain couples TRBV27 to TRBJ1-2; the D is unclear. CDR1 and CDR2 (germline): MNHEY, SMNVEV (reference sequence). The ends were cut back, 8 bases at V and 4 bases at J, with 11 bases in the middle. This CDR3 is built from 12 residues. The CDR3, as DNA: TGTGCCAGCGGGCCGCTTCCCTATGGCTACACCTTC. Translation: CASGPLPYGYTF.

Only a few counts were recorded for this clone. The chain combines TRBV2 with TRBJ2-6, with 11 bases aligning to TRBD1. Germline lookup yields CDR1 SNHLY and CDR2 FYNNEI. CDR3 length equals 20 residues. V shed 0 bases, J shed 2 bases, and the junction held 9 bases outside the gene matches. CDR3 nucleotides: TGTGCCAGCAGTGAAGCGTTTATAGGACAGGGGGCAGCTGGGGCCAACGTCCTGACTTTC. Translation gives CASSEAFIGQGAAGANVLTF. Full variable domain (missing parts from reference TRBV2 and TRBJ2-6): EPEVTQTPSHQVTQMGQEVILRCVPISNHLYFYWYRQILGQKVEFLVSFYNNEISEKSEIFDDQFSVERPDGSNFTLKIRSTKLEDSAMYFCASSEAFIGQGAAGANVLTFGAGSRLTVL.